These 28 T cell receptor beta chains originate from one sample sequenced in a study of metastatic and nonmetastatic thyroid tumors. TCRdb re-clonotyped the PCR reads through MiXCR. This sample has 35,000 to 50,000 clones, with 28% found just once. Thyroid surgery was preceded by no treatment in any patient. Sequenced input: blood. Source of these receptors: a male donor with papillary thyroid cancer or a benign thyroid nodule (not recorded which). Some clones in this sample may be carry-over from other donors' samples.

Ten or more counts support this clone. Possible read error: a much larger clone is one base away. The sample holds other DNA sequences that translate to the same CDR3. The CDR3: CASSKRGALEQYF. Written as DNA, the CDR3 is TGTGCCAGTAGTAAGCGGGGTGCTCTGGAGCAGTACTTC. The rearrangement links TRBV19 to TRBJ2-7, with 7 positions matching TRBD2. The CDR3 consists of 13 residues. The junction had 7 bases not matched to a gene; V was cut back by 4 bases and J by 7 bases. CDR1 and CDR2 from the germline V gene are LNHDA and SQIVND (reference sequence).

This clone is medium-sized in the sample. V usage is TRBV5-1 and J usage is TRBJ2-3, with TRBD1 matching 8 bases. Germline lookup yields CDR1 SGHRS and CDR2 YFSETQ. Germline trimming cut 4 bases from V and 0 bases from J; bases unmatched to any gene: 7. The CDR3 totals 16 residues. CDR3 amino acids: CASSLQGQGSTDTQYF. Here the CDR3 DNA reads TGCGCCAGCAGCCTCCAAGGACAGGGAAGCACAGATACGCAGTATTTT.

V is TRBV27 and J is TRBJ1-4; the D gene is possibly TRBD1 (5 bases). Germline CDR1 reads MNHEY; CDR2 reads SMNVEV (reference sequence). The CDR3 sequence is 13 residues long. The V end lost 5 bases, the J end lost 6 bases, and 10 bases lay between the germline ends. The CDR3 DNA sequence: TGTGCCAGCAGTCGGGACGGAGATGAAAAACTGTTTTTT. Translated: CASSRDGDEKLFF.

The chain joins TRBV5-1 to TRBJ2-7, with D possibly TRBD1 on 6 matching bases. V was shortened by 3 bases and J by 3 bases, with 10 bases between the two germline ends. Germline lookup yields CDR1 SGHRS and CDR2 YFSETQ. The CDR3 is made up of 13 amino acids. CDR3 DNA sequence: TGCGCCAGCAGCTCTGGACAGAGCTACGAGCAGTACTTC. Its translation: CASSSGQSYEQYF.

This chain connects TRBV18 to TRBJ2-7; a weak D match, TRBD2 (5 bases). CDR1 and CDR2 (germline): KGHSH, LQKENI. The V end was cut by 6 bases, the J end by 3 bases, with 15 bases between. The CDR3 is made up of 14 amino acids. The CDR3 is CASSEVASDYEQYF. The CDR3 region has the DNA TGTGCCAGCTCCGAAGTAGCGTCTGACTACGAGCAGTACTTC. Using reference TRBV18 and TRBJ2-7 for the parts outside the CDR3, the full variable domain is NAGVMQNPRHLVRRRGQEARLRCSPMKGHSHVYWYRQLPEEGLKFMVYLQKENIIDESGMPKERFSAEFPKEGPSILRIQQVVRGDSAAYFCASSEVASDYEQYFGPGTRLTVT.

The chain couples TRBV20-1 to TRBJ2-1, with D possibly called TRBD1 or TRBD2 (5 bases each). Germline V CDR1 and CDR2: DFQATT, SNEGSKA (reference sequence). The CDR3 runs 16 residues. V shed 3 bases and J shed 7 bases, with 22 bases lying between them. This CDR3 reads CSASGGAARAGNEQFF. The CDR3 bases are TGCAGTGCTAGTGGTGGGGCGGCCCGGGCGGGTAATGAGCAGTTCTTC.

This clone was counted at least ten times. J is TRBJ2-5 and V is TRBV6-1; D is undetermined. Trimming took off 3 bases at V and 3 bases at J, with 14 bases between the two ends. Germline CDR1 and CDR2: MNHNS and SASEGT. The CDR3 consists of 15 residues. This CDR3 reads CASSDGWFTKETQYF. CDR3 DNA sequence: TGTGCCAGCAGTGACGGCTGGTTCACAAAAGAGACCCAGTACTTC.

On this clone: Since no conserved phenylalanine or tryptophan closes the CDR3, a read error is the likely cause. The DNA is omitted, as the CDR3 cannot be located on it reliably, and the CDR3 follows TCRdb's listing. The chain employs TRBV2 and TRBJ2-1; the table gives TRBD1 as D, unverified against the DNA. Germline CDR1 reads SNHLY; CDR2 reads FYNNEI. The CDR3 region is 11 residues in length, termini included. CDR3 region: CASSEEGAVFR.

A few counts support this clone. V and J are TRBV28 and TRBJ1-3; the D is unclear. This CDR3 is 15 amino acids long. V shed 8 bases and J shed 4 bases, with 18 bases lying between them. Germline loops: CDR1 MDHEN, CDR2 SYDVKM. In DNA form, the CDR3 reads TGTGCCAGCGCCACGGGGTGGGGTTCCGGAAACACCATATATTTT. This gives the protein CASATGWGSGNTIYF.

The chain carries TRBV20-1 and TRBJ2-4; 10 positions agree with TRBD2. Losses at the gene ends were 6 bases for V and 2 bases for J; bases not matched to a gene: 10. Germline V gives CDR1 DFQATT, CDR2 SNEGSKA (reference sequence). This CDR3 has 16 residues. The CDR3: CSAQGLAGETKNIQYF. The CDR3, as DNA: TGCAGTGCCCAGGGGCTAGCGGGAGAAACCAAAAACATTCAGTACTTC.

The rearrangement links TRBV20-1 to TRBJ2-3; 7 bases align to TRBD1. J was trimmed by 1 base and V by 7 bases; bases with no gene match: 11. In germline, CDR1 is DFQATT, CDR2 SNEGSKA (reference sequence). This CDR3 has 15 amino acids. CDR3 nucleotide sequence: TGCAGTGTCCGACCCTCGAGGGGGCGCACAGATACGCAGTATTTT. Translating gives CSVRPSRGRTDTQYF.

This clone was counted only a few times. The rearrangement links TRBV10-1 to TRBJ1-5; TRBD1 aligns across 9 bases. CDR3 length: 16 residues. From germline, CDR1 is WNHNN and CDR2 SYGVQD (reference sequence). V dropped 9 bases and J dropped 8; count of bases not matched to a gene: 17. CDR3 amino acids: CASHPARQGDDKPQHF. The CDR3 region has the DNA TGCGCCAGTCACCCCGCCAGACAGGGGGATGATAAGCCCCAGCATTTT.

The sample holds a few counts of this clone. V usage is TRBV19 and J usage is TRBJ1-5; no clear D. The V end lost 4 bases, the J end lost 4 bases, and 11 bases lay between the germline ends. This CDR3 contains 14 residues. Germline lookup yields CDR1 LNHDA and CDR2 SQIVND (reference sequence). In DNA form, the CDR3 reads TGTGCCAGTAGTACGGACCTCGCAAATCAGCCCCAGCATTTT. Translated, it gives CASSTDLANQPQHF.

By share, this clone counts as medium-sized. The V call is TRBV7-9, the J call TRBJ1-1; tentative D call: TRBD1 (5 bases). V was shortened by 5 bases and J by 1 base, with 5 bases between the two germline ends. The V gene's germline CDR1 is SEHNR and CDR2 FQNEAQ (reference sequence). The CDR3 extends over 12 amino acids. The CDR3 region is CASSQGNTEAFF. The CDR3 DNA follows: TGTGCCAGCAGCCAGGGGAACACTGAAGCTTTCTTT.

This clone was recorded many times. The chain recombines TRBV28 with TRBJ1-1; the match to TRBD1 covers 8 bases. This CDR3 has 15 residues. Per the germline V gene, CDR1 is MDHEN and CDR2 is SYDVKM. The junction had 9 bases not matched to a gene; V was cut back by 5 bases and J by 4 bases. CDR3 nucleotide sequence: TGTGCCAGCAGTGCCTGGACAGGGCAGGGCACTGAAGCTTTCTTT. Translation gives CASSAWTGQGTEAFF.

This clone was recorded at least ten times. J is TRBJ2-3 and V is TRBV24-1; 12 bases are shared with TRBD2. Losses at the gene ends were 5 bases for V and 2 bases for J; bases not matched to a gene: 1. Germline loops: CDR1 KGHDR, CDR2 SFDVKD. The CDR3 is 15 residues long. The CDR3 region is CATSGTSGVTDTQYF. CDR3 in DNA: TGTGCCACCAGTGGGACTAGCGGGGTCACAGATACGCAGTATTTT.

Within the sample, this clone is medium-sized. The CDR3 DNA reads as TGTGCCAGCAGTGAAGTAGCAGGGGTGGGAAATCAGCCCCAGCATTTT. Protein product: CASSEVAGVGNQPQHF. V gene TRBV6-1 combines with J gene TRBJ1-5; weak D call: TRBD1 (6 bases). V was shortened by 1 base and J by 4 bases, with 14 bases between the two germline ends. The CDR3 extends over 16 amino acids. CDR1 is MNHNS and CDR2 is SASEGT in the germline V gene.

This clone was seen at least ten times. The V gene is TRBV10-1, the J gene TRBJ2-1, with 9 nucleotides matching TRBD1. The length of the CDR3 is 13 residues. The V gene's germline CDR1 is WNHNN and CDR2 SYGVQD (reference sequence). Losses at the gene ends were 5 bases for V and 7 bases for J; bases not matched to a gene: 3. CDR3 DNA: TGCGCCAGCAGTCGAGACAGGGGGAATGAGCAGTTCTTC. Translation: CASSRDRGNEQFF.

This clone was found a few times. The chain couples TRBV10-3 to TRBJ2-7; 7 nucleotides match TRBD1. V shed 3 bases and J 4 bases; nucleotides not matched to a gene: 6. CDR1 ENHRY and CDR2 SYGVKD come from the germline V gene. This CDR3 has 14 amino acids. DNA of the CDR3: TGTGCCATCAGTGACCCGACAGGGAATTACGAGCAGTACTTC. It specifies CAISDPTGNYEQYF.

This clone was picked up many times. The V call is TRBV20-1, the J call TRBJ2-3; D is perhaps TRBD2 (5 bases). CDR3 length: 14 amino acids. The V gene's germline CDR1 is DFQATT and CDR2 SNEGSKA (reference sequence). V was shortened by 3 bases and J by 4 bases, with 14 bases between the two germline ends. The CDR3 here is CSASKGLASDTQYF. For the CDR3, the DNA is TGCAGTGCTAGTAAGGGCCTAGCCTCAGATACGCAGTATTTT.

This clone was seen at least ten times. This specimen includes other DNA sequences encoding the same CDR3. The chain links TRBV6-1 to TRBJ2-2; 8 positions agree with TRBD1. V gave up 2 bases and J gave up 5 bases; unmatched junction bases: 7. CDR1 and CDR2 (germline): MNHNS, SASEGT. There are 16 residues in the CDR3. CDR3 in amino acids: CASSEMPGGRTGELFF. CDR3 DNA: TGTGCCAGCAGTGAAATGCCAGGGGGCAGGACCGGGGAGCTGTTTTTT.

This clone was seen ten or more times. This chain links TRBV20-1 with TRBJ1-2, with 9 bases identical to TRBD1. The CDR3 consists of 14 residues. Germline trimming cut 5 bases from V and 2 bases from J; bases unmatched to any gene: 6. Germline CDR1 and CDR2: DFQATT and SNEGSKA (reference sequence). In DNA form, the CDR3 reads TGCAGTGCTTGGGACAGGGTGAACAACTATGGCTACACCTTC. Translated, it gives CSAWDRVNNYGYTF.

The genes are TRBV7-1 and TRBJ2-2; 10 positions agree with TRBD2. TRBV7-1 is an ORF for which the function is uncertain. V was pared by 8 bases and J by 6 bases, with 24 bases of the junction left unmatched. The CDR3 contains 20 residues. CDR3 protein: CASRLSGIAGGSATAGELFF. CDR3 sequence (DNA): TGTGCCAGCCGACTCTCTGGGATAGCGGGAGGCTCAGCTACGGCCGGGGAGCTGTTTTTT.

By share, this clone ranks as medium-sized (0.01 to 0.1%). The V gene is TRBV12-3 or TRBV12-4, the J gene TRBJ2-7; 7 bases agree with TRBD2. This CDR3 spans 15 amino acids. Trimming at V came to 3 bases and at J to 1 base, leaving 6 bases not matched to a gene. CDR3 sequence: CASSLMASGSYEQYF. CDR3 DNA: TGTGCCAGCAGTTTGATGGCTAGCGGATCCTACGAGCAGTACTTC.

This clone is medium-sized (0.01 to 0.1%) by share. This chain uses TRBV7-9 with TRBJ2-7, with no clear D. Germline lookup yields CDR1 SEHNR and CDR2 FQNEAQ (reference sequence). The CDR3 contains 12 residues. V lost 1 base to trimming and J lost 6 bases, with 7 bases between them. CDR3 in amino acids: CASSLDLSEQYF. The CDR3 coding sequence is TGTGCCAGCAGCTTAGATTTATCCGAGCAGTACTTC. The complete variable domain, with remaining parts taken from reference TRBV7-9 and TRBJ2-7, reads DTGVSQNPRHKITKRGQNVTFRCDPISEHNRLYWYRQTLGQGPEFLTYFQNEAQLEKSRLLSDRFSAERPKGSFSTLEIQRTEQGDSAMYLCASSLDLSEQYFGPGTRLTVT.

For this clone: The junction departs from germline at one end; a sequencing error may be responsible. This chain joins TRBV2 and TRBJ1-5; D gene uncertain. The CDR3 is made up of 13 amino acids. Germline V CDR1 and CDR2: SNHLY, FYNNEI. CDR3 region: CARGKRRNQPKHF. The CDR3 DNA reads TGTGCCCGCGGAAAGCGAAGAAATCAGCCCAAGCATTTT.

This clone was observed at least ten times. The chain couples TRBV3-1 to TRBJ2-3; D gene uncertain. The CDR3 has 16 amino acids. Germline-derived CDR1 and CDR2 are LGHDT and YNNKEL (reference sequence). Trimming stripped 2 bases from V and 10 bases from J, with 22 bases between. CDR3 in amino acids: CASSQNTFGARYSQYF. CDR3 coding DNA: TGTGCCAGCAGCCAAAACACCTTCGGAGCGCGGTATTCGCAGTATTTT.

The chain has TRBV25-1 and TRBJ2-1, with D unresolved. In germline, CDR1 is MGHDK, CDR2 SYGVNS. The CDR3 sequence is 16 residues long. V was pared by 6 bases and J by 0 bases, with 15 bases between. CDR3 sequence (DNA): TGTGCCAGCAGCCCCCCCTCAGGTAGCTCCTACAATGAGCAGTTCTTC. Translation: CASSPPSGSSYNEQFF.